This paragraph covers one T cell receptor (beta chain) sequence. The target antigen is unknown. The protocol was immunoSEQ multiplex PCR, while the TCRdb copy is restricted to in-frame clones and leaves out a portion. The sample comprises 100,000 to 150,000 clones, 90% of which are singletons, and 4.4% rests with the top ten. The entry originates in a study of T cell responses to AZD1222 COVID-19 vaccine. Looked up from germline, CDR1 is MNHEY and CDR2 is SVGEGT. This CDR3 is built from 17 residues. Trimming took 4 bases from V and 5 from J, leaving 23 bases between them. Whole-study findings and limits: It was only six AZD1222 recipients who were seropositive at baseline. Most donors were white British, females outnumbered males, and clonal diversity was possibly underestimated.

The chain links TRBV6-2 or TRBV6-3 to TRBJ2-5; D is uncertain. Here the sequenced sample was peripheral blood, taken on day 0 of MenACWY control vaccination. This receptor was obtained from an adult in good health. CDR3: CASSSHDRPSGGETQYF. The CDR3 coding sequence is TGTGCCAGCAGTTCTCACGATCGGCCCTCCGGTGGGGAGACCCAGTACTTC.